This entry concerns a single T cell receptor beta chain. Produced via immunoSEQ multiplex PCR; TCRdb's table is partial and in-frame only. The table records roughly 700,000 clones, 89% of them present only once. This record comes from a study of Ad26.COV2.S vaccination and SARS-CoV-2 variants. Germline V gives CDR1 LGHDT, CDR2 YNNKEL (reference sequence). V dropped 0 bases and J dropped 5 bases, with 10 bases sitting between them. CDR3 length: 14 amino acids. This sample's treatment: about 20 received Ad26.COV2.S at low or high dose, single or two shots; about 5 received placebo; per-sample allocation not given. Specimen acquisition occurred on day 63 following the initial vaccine or placebo injection.

J is TRBJ2-5 and V is TRBV3-1 (or the pseudogene TRBV3-2); D unresolved. The source of this sequence is a person between 18 and 59 years old who received the Ad26.COV2.S COVID-19 vaccine or a placebo. The sequencing here drew on peripheral blood, taken in a trial of Ad26.COV2.S vaccine versus placebo. CDR3 loop: CASSQDRGRETQYF. As DNA, the CDR3 is TGTGCCAGCAGCCAAGATCGCGGACGGGAGACCCAGTACTTC.